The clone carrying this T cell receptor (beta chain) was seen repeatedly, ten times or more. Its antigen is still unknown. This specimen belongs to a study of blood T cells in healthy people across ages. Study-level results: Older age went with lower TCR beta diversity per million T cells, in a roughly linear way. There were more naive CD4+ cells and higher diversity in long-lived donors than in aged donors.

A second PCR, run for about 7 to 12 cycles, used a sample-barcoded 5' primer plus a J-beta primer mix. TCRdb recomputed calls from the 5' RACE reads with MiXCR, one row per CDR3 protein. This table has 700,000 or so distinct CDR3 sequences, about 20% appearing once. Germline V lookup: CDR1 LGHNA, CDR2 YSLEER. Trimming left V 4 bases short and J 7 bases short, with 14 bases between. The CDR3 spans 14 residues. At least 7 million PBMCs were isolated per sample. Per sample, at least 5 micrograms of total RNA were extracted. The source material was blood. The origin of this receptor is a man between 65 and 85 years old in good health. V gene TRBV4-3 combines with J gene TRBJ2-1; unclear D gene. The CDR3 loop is CASSLSRSGNEQFF. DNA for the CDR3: TGCGCCAGCAGCCTTAGCAGGAGTGGTAATGAGCAGTTCTTC.